Only one count was recorded for the clone carrying this TCR beta chain. Sequenced by immunoSEQ multiplex PCR; TCRdb stores in-frame clones only, minus some. This sample carries 150,000 to 200,000 clones, around four fifths of them seen once, and the ten largest clones take 2.5% to 3%. The sample belongs to a study of blood T cell repertoires in COVID-19. For the study at large: The analysed material was cDNA or gDNA that came from T cells, B-cell-depleted T cells, or PBMCs.

Germline CDR1 MDHEN, CDR2 SYDVKM. J gave up 6 bases and V 5 bases, and 4 bases lay outside the gene matches. CDR3 length equals 14 residues. Sequencing was performed on peripheral blood. V is TRBV28 and J is TRBJ1-5; 10 bases fit TRBD1. The sequence was obtained from a woman at least 80 years old with active or convalescent COVID-19. This chain's CDR3 is CASSVGQGSQPQHF. In DNA form, the CDR3 reads TGTGCCAGCAGTGTGGGACAGGGGAGTCAGCCCCAGCATTTT.